This record covers a single T cell receptor beta chain. This record belongs to a study of control samples from healthy donors and cancer patients. CDR1 is SGHTA, CDR2 FQGNSA, per germline. The CDR3 has 14 residues. The trim removed 5 bases at V and 1 base at J, leaving 4 bases unmatched. Profiled with immunoSEQ multiplex PCR; TCRdb holds only in-frame clones, not every one. Of tens of thousands of clones listed, about 87% were seen once; the top ten hold under 2.5%. The V and J genes are TRBV7-2 and TRBJ2-5; the match to TRBD1 covers 7 bases. Sequencing was done on a sample of PBMCs. The source is an older woman with head and neck cancer. CDR3 protein: CASSKGTAQETQYF. The CDR3 DNA follows: TGTGCCAGCAGCAAAGGGACAGCCCAAGAGACCCAGTACTTC.